Listed below are T cell receptor beta chains from one sample, sequenced in a study of cytomegalovirus exposure and HLA in healthy donors. The assay was immunoSEQ multiplex PCR, and TCRdb's table has in-frame clones only and misses some. The data show around 150,000 clones, around 80% seen once. The specimen was PBMCs. These receptors all stem from a man aged 40-49 years in good health and CMV-seronegative. Each CDR3 is given with its conserved first and last residue. The D gene is left open where the match is weak. The listing skips clone size in some rows; elsewhere it reads once, few, many or a size class.

abundance	d_gene	v_gene	j_gene	CDR3nt	CDR3aa
NA	NA	TRBV28	TRBJ1-2	TGTGCCAGCAGTCCACAGAACCCCTATGGCTACACCTTC	CASSPQNPYGYTF
NA	TRBD2	TRBV5-1	TRBJ2-3	TGCGCCAGCAGCCTAGGGACTATCACAGATACGCAGTATTTT	CASSLGTITDTQYF
NA	TRBD1	TRBV11-3	TRBJ1-1	TGTGCCAGCAGCTTAGGACAGGGGGCCGTAGCTTTCTTT	CASSLGQGAVAFF
NA	NA	TRBV13	TRBJ2-7	TGTGCCAGCAGCTTAGGGGGAGGTGGACTACGGACCTACGAGCAGTACTTC	CASSLGGGGLRTYEQYF
few	TRBD2	TRBV7-9	TRBJ2-3	TGTGCCAGCAGCTCCCTAGCGGGAGATGCAGATACGCAGTATTTT	CASSSLAGDADTQYF
NA	TRBD1	TRBV5-1	TRBJ2-2	TGCGCCAGCAGCGGGACAGATAACACCGGGGAGCTGTTTTTT	CASSGTDNTGELFF
NA	TRBD2	TRBV5-6	TRBJ2-7	TGTGCCAGCAGCTTGACGTCTTGGCTAGCGGGTCCCTACGAGCAGTACTTC	CASSLTSWLAGPYEQYF
NA	TRBD1	TRBV28	TRBJ2-1	TGTGCCAGCAGTTTTGGGCGTTGGGGACAGGGTAGTAATGAGCAGTTCTTC	CASSFGRWGQGSNEQFF
few	TRBD2	TRBV7-2	TRBJ2-5	TGTGCCAGCGGGACTAGCGGGTCGACCCAGTACTTC	CASGTSGSTQYF
NA	TRBD1	TRBV2	TRBJ2-3	TGTGCCAGCAACCGGGACAGGGGGACAGATACGCAGTATTTT	CASNRDRGTDTQYF
NA	TRBD1	TRBV13	TRBJ1-1	TGTGCCAGCAGCTTGGGACAGGGGAACACTGAAGCTTTCTTT	CASSLGQGNTEAFF
few	NA	TRBV28	TRBJ1-5	TGTGCCAGCACCATCGTAGGGAGATATCAGCCCCAGCATTTT	CASTIVGRYQPQHF
few	TRBD2	TRBV29-1	TRBJ2-3	TGCAGCGGGGGAGGACTAGTGGGCCCAGATACGCAGTATTTT	CSGGGLVGPDTQYF
NA	NA	TRBV6-6	TRBJ1-4	TGTGCCAGCAGGTCCGCGGCAGGGCGTGAAAAACTGTTTTTT	CASRSAAGREKLFF
NA	TRBD2	TRBV18	TRBJ2-2	TGTGCCAGCTCCCCCCTCCTAGCGGGAGGAACCTTCTCCGGGGAGCTGTTTTTT	CASSPLLAGGTFSGELFF
NA	NA	TRBV7-2	TRBJ1-2	TGTGCCAGCAGCTTCCGGGAATATGGCTACACCTTC	CASSFREYGYTF
NA	NA	TRBV5-1	TRBJ2-3	TGCGCCAGCAGGCCGGGATCAGGCACAGATACGCAGTATTTT	CASRPGSGTDTQYF
NA	NA	TRBV7-2	TRBJ1-5	TGTGCCAGCAGCTTTCGGGGGGGAAACCCTCGACGGGGACTAGCCCAGCATTTT	CASSFRGGNPRRGLAQHF
once	NA	TRBV7-2	TRBJ1-5	TGTGCCAGCAGCTTAAGCGGGGCGGGGAATCAGCCCCAGCATTTT	CASSLSGAGNQPQHF
NA	TRBD1	TRBV28	TRBJ1-4	TGTGCCAGCAGGGCAGGGGGCCCTAATGAAAAACTGTTTTTT	CASRAGGPNEKLFF
NA	TRBD2	TRBV19	TRBJ2-1	TGTGCCAGTAGTACCCGGACTAGCGGGAACTACAATGAGCAGTTCTTC	CASSTRTSGNYNEQFF
NA	TRBD1	TRBV29-1	TRBJ2-7	TGCAGCGCAGAGGACAGGGACGGCTACGAGCAGTACTTC	CSAEDRDGYEQYF
NA	TRBD2	TRBV11-2	TRBJ2-7	TGTGCCAGCAGCTTTCTAGCGGGGGACCGCCGCGAGCAGTACTTC	CASSFLAGDRREQYF
NA	TRBD1	TRBV6-1	TRBJ1-4	TGTGCCAGCAGTGATGGGACAGGGGGTGAAAAACTGTTTTTT	CASSDGTGGEKLFF
NA	TRBD2	TRBV6-4	TRBJ2-1	TGTGCCAGCAGAGATAGCGGGAGGGCCCGAAATGAGCAGTTCTTC	CASRDSGRARNEQFF
NA	NA	TRBV7-9	TRBJ2-1	TGTGCCAGCAGCTCCCTCTTCCGACGTGTTCTCCTAGGCAATGAGCAGTTCTTC	CASSSLFRRVLLGNEQFF
NA	TRBD1	TRBV2	TRBJ1-4	TGTGCCAGCAGATCACAGGGGGCAACTAATGAAAAACTGTTTTTT	CASRSQGATNEKLFF
NA	NA	TRBV7-9	TRBJ2-1	TGTGCCAGCAGCTTAGCGCTGGGTGCGGGAAGGATCAATGAGCAGTTCTTC	CASSLALGAGRINEQFF
NA	NA	TRBV9	TRBJ2-3	TGTGCCAGCAGCACTTCGGGAGAGAGGGCAGATACGCAGTATTTT	CASSTSGERADTQYF
few	TRBD2	TRBV4-1	TRBJ2-1	TGCGCCAGCAGCCAACCCTTTCTAGCGGGAGGCGCCAGTTTCTACAATGAGCAGTTCTTC	CASSQPFLAGGASFYNEQFF
NA	TRBD1	TRBV7-9	TRBJ2-1	TGTGCCAGCAGCTCGGGACAGGGGGCCGACAATGAGCAGTTCTTC	CASSSGQGADNEQFF
NA	TRBD1	TRBV19	TRBJ2-4	TGTGCCAGTAGTATTAGCGGGACAGGGGTAGACATTCAGTACTTC	CASSISGTGVDIQYF
NA	NA	TRBV18	TRBJ2-2	TGTGCCAGCTCACCCCTCCCTACCAGCGGGAACACCGGGGAGCTGTTTTTT	CASSPLPTSGNTGELFF
NA	NA	TRBV7-2	TRBJ2-3	TGTGCCAGCAGCTTAGCTGGGGCCGTTACTAGCACAGATACGCAGTATTTT	CASSLAGAVTSTDTQYF
NA	NA	TRBV27	TRBJ2-1	TGTGCCAGCAGTATTGGGACACCCCCTAATGAGCAGTTCTTC	CASSIGTPPNEQFF
NA	NA	TRBV29-1	TRBJ1-3	TGCAGCGTTGTGGGGGGCTCTGGAAACACCATATATTTT	CSVVGGSGNTIYF
NA	TRBD1	TRBV6-1	TRBJ2-3	TGTGCCAGCAGTGGACACAGGGGAAGCACAGATACGCAGTATTTT	CASSGHRGSTDTQYF
NA	NA	TRBV4-1	TRBJ2-7	TGCGCCAGCAGCCAGGAGATCCACACCTACTACGAGCAGTACTTC	CASSQEIHTYYEQYF
NA	NA	TRBV5-1	TRBJ2-1	TGCGCCAGCAGCTCCACTACCTCCTCCTACAATGAGCAGTTCTTC	CASSSTTSSYNEQFF
NA	NA	TRBV23-1	TRBJ1-5	TGCGCCAGCAGTCGCCGGGGGGCGCGAGATCAGCCCCAGCATTTT	CASSRRGARDQPQHF
NA	TRBD2	TRBV10-3	TRBJ2-2	TGTGCCATCAGTGGGACTAGCGGGAGAGTCACCGGGGAGCTGTTTTTT	CAISGTSGRVTGELFF
NA	TRBD2	TRBV27	TRBJ2-7	TGTGCCAGCAGTCCCGGGACTAGCGGGTCCTACGAGCAGTACTTC	CASSPGTSGSYEQYF
few	NA	TRBV7-8	TRBJ2-7	TGTGCCAGCAGCTTTAGTTCGGGAGTTTACAACGAGCAGTACTTC	CASSFSSGVYNEQYF
once	TRBD2	TRBV6-4	TRBJ2-7	TGTGCCAGCAGTGGGCGGGAGGGCCGCGCTGAGCAGTACTTC	CASSGREGRAEQYF
NA	NA	TRBV9	TRBJ2-5	TGTGCCAGCAGCCCTTGGGGAGGCGGGGTGAAGACCCAGTACTTC	CASSPWGGGVKTQYF
once	NA	TRBV25-1	TRBJ2-5	TGTGCCAGCAGTGACTGGGGGGGGCGAGAGACCCAGTACTTC	CASSDWGGRETQYF
NA	TRBD2	TRBV6-1	TRBJ2-7	TGTGCCAGCAGTCCTAGCGGGAGTTGGAACGAGCAGTACTTC	CASSPSGSWNEQYF
NA	TRBD2	TRBV6-1	TRBJ2-1	TGTGCCAGCGTTCGCGGGAGGGGTGACTACAATGAGCAGTTCTTC	CASVRGRGDYNEQFF
NA	TRBD1	TRBV7-2	TRBJ2-5	TGTGCCAGCAGCTCGATCAGGGGGATTGAGACCCAGTACTTC	CASSSIRGIETQYF
NA	NA	TRBV7-2	TRBJ2-2	TGTGCCAGCAGCTTACTAACCTCGGGGGTAACCGGGGAGCTGTTTTTT	CASSLLTSGVTGELFF
few	NA	TRBV29-1	TRBJ2-3	TGCAGCGCTCCGGTTGTCGGCACAGATACGCAGTATTTT	CSAPVVGTDTQYF
NA	TRBD1	TRBV29-1	TRBJ2-7	TGCAGCGTTGAGGGGGTGGCAGGGGGAATCTACGAGCAGTACTTC	CSVEGVAGGIYEQYF
NA	NA	TRBV4-3	TRBJ2-6	TGCGCCAGCAGCCAAGAGGCGACAGTTGGGGCCAACGTCCTGACTTTC	CASSQEATVGANVLTF
NA	TRBD1	TRBV7-9	TRBJ1-1	TGTGCCAGCAGCTTAGACCGCCTGACAGGGGGCCAGGGAGATACTGAAGCTTTCTTT	CASSLDRLTGGQGDTEAFF
NA	TRBD1	TRBV29-1	TRBJ2-7	TGCAGCGTCCGTGGGGACAGGGGCGCCTTAGAGGTTGGCGAGCAGTACTTC	CSVRGDRGALEVGEQYF